This T cell receptor beta chain was sequenced in a study of blood T cell repertoires in COVID-19. Recruited during active infection, patients (from Seattle) were subsequently followed longitudinally. CDR1 SGHTA and CDR2 FQGTGA come from the germline V gene. The CDR3 is 15 amino acids. Germline trimming cut 4 bases from V and 2 bases from J; bases unmatched to any gene: 7. The assay was immunoSEQ multiplex PCR, and TCRdb's table has in-frame clones only and misses some. This sample has 200,000 to 300,000 clones, with around nine tenths found just once. This sequence originates from a woman in her fifties or sixties with COVID-19, enrolled during active disease. The sample consisted of peripheral blood. V and J are TRBV7-3 and TRBJ2-7; TRBD2 matches 8 bases. The CDR3 DNA is TGTGCCAGCAGCTCCGACTGGCGGGAGGCCTACGAGCAGTACTTC. This codes for CASSSDWREAYEQYF.